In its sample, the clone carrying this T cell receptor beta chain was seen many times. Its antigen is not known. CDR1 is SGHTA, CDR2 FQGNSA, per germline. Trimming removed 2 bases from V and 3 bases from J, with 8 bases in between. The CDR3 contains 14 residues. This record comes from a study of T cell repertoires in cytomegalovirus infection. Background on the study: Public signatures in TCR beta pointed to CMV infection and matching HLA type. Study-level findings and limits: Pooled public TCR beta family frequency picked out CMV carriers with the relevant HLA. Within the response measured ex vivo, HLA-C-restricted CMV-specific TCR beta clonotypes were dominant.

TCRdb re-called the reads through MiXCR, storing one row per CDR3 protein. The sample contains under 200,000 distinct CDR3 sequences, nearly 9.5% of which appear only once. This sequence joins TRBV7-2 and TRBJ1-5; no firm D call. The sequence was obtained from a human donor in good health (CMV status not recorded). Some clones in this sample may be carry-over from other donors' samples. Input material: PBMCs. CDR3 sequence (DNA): TGTGCCAGCAGCTTACCAGGTTTCAATCAGCCCCAGCATTTT. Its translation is CASSLPGFNQPQHF. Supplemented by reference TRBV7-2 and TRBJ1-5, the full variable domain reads GAGVSQSPSNKVTEKGKDVELRCDPISGHTALYWYRQSLGQGLEFLIYFQGNSAPDKSGLPSDRFSAERTGGSVSTLTIQRTQQEDSAVYLCASSLPGFNQPQHFGDGTRLSIL.